The sequence of this TCR beta chain was determined in a study of Ad26.COV2.S vaccination and SARS-CoV-2 variants. General study findings and limits: Vaccine recipients showed a spike-specific TCR breadth that was higher than in placebo recipients. Analyses of TCR breadth and depth may have underestimated total T cell responses. Substantial breadth was reported for post-vaccination spike-specific CD8+ and CD4+ T cells.

Here immunoSEQ multiplex PCR was the method, and the copy in TCRdb shows in-frame clones only, minus some. The sample has roughly 150,000 clones, roughly 88% seen once. Concerning this clone: The antigen remains undetermined. Different DNA sequences within this sample yield the same CDR3.

There are 14 residues in the CDR3. The V end lost 0 bases, the J end lost 1 base, and 7 bases lay between the germline ends. CDR1 SGHRS and CDR2 YFSETQ come from the germline V gene. The TCR was taken from a human donor who had recovered from COVID-19. The genes are TRBV5-1 and TRBJ1-1; unclear D gene. Sequenced material: peripheral blood, taken after recovery from COVID-19. Written as DNA, the CDR3 is TGCGCCAGCAGCTTGGTCGTAGCGAACACTGAAGCTTTCTTT. Residues: CASSLVVANTEAFF.